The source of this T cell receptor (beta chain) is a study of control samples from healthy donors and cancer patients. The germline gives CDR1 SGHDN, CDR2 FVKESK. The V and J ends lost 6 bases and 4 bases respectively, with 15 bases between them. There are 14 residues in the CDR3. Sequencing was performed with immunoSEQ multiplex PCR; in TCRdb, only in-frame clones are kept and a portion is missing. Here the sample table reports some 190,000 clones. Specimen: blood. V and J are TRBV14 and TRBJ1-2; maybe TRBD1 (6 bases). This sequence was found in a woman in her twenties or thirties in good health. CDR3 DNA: TGTGCCAGCAGGCGGACGGGGGCTGGCTATGGCTACACCTTC. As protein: CASRRTGAGYGYTF.